In this sample, the clone carrying this TCR beta chain turned up a few times. The antigen remains undetermined. Authors' processing steps: With a range of roughly 20,000 to 690,600, the median per sample was roughly 95,000 TCRs. TCRdb redid the calling of the RACE reads with MiXCR, one entry per CDR3 protein. TCRdb assigned the V and J calls; the authors' analysis was not used. This sample yields 130,000 or so distinct CDR3 sequences, of which over 9% are seen a single time; approximately 2.5% belongs to the top ten. The data are from a study of human T cells and chemical hapten exposure. Study outcomes and limitations: With alopecia, donors may have immune responses unlike healthy people's. Controls formed significantly fewer large CDR3 similarity clusters than expanded TCRs did.

Specified time point: patch test 3, about 24 weeks after DPC sensitization. Sample treatment: therapeutic diphenylcyclopropenone sensitization with weekly scalp DPC. Unfractionated whole blood was the source of the extracted total RNA. The CDR3 runs to 19 residues. V dropped 3 bases and J dropped 1; count of bases not matched to a gene: 8. This material consisted of whole blood, taken in connection with sensitization to the hapten diphenylcyclopropenone (DPC). The sequence was collected from a woman aged 45-65 years with alopecia areata. Some clones in this sample may be carry-over from other donors' samples. This chain connects TRBV12-3 or TRBV12-4 to TRBJ2-1, with 14 bases lining up with TRBD2. CDR3 region: CASSFLTSGGAESYNEQFF. CDR3 bases: TGTGCCAGCAGTTTCCTGACTAGCGGGGGGGCCGAGTCCTACAATGAGCAGTTCTTC.